This T cell receptor beta chain was observed in a study of blood T cell repertoires in COVID-19. In the source study's methods: For nucleated cells, counts were estimated from reference gene primer amplification. TCRdb's table, derived via immunoSEQ multiplex PCR, lists solely in-frame clones and lacks some. V, J and clone size were drawn from that table, and D and trimming were deduced from the DNA. Altogether approximately 290,000 clones are present, about 89% being singletons, with the ten largest covering approximately 0.84%. The sample was peripheral blood. This TCR came from a man aged 25 to 45 with acute or convalescent COVID-19.

CDR3 loop: CASSDSPATNEKLFF. Here the CDR3 DNA reads TGCGCCAGCAGCGACAGCCCTGCAACTAATGAAAAACTGTTTTTT. This chain connects TRBV5-1 to TRBJ1-4, with a weak D call TRBD1 (5 bases). In germline, CDR1 is SGHRS, CDR2 YFSETQ. Between the trimmed V and J ends, which lost 4 bases and 0 bases, there was a span of 10 bases. The CDR3 totals 15 residues.